The T cell receptor (beta chain) described here comes from a study of vaccination effects on CD4 cells after COVID-19. The data were produced by immunoSEQ multiplex PCR, yet TCRdb's version contains in-frame clones alone and is incomplete. The repertoire holds around 63,000 clones, about 71% seen once, with less than 4% in the top ten. Antigen-specific CD4+ T cells were expanded with viral peptide pools in the ViraFEST assay before sequencing. Following 10 days of culture, CD4+ T cells were isolated. Recipients of the vaccine had no prior SARS-CoV-2 infection and negative nucleocapsid antibodies. To note about this clone: Its specificity is not known.

V shed 1 base, J shed 9 bases, and the junction held 5 bases outside the gene matches. There are 14 residues in the CDR3. CDR1 and CDR2 from the germline V gene are LNHDA and SQIVND (reference sequence). The clonotype was recovered from a human donor who received a COVID-19 vaccine. This chain joins TRBV19 and TRBJ2-1, with TRBD2 identical over 8 bases. The sequenced sample was CD4+ T cells from PBMCs cultured with HCoV-OC43 spike peptides, obtained before COVID-19 vaccination. The sample's subset: HCoV-OC43 spike overlapping peptide pool stimulation. CDR3 residues: CASSIGRGGSEQFF. The CDR3 DNA is TGTGCCAGTAGTATAGGACGGGGGGGTTCTGAGCAGTTCTTC.